This T cell receptor beta chain was recorded in a study of blood T cells in healthy people across ages. Trimming left V 2 bases short and J 9 bases short, with 17 bases between. The germline V gene encodes CDR1 SQVTM and CDR2 ANQGSEA. The CDR3 length is 14 residues. Each sample yielded at least 7 million isolated PBMCs. Through a sample-barcoded 5' primer and a J-beta primer mix, a second PCR was run for roughly 6 to 12 cycles. A single record per CDR3 protein comes from TCRdb applying MiXCR to the 5' RACE reads. This table has about 720,000 distinct CDR3 sequences, 20% to 25% appearing once. General study results and limits: A strong correlation was seen between TCR beta diversity and naive T cell percentage. Age showed a roughly linear inverse relationship with TCR beta diversity per million T cells.

About this clonotype: As yet, its antigen is unknown.

The source material was blood. This sequence joins TRBV29-1 and TRBJ2-1; TRBD2 might be the D (6 bases). The sequence was collected from a man aged 65 to 85 in good health. CDR3 loop: CSVERQGGRTEQFF. As DNA, the CDR3 is TGCAGCGTTGAACGCCAGGGAGGAAGGACTGAGCAGTTCTTC.